One sample yielded the 4 T cell receptor beta chains listed below, sequenced in a study of early T cells in non-severe SARS-CoV-2 infection. TCRdb analysed the 5' RACE reads with MiXCR anew, one entry per CDR3 protein. The repertoire has approximately 35,000 distinct CDR3 sequences, approximately 7.1% of them found once; the top ten carry around an eighth. The sample consisted of whole blood, taken at baseline. The receptors originated from an adult who was a healthcare worker with PCR-confirmed SARS-CoV-2 infection or an uninfected control (not recorded which).

This rearrangement joins TRBV13 to TRBJ2-1; D remains unclear. The germline gives CDR1 PRHDT, CDR2 FYEKMQ (reference sequence). V was cut by 2 bases and J by 3 bases, with 11 bases left in between. The CDR3 has 15 amino acids. The CDR3 DNA reads as TGTGCCAGCAGCTTACGTATTGGTGACTACAATGAGCAGTTCTTC. As protein: CASSLRIGDYNEQFF.

There are a few counts of this clonotype. V and J are TRBV24-1 and TRBJ2-1; the D gene is possibly TRBD2 (6 bases). Trimming left V 5 bases short and J 9 bases short, with 16 bases between. This CDR3 comprises 14 residues. Germline V gene lookup returns CDR1 KGHDR and CDR2 SFDVKD. The CDR3 bases are TGTGCCACCAGTGGGGATCGGGAGCGCGCTGAGCAGTTCTTC. This encodes CATSGDRERAEQFF.

This clonotype has at least ten counts. The chain links TRBV13 to TRBJ1-1; TRBD1 matches 7 bases. The CDR3 sequence is 16 residues long. Germline V gene sequence: CDR1 PRHDT, CDR2 FYEKMQ (reference sequence). Losses at the gene ends were 4 bases for V and 0 bases for J; bases not matched to a gene: 8. Here the CDR3 DNA reads TGTGCCAGCAGCTCCCCAGACAGGGTCGTGAACACTGAAGCTTTCTTT. Translating it yields CASSSPDRVVNTEAFF.

This clonotype turned up a few times. J is TRBJ2-7 and V is TRBV20-1; 9 bases match TRBD1. CDR1 is DFQATT and CDR2 is SNEGSKA in the germline V gene (reference sequence). This CDR3 is 17 amino acids long. With 1 base clipped from V and 2 bases from J, the junction kept 12 bases outside the gene matches. The CDR3 coding sequence is TGCAGTGCTAGAGTCCTTGGGACAGGGCTGTTAACCTACGAGCAGTACTTC. Translation: CSARVLGTGLLTYEQYF.